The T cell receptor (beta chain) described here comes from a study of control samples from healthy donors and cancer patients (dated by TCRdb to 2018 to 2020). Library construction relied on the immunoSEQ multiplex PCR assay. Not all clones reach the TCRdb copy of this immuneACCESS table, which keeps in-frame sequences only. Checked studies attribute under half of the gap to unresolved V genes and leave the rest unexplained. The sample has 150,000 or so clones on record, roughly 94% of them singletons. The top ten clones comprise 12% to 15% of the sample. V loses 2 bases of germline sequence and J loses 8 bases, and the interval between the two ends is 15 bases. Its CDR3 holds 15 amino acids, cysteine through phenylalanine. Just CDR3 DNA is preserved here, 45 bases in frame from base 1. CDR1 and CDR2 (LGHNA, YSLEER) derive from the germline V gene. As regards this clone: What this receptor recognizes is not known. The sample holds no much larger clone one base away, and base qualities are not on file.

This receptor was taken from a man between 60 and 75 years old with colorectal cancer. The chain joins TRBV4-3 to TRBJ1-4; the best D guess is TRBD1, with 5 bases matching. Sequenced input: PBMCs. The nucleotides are TGCGCCAGCAGCCAAAACACAGGTACGGGAGAAAAACTGTTTTTT. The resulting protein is CASSQNTGTGEKLFF.